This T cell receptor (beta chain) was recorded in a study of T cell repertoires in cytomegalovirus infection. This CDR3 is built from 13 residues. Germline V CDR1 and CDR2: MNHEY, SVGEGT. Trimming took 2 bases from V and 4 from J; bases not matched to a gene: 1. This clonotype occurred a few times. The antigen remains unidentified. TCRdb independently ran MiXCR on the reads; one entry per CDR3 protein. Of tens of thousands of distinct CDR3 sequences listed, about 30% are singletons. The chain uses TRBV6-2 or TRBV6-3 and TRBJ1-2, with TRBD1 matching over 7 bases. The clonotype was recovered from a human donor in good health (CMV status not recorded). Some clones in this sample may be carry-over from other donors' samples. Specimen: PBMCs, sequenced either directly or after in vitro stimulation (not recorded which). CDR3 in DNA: TGTGCCAGCAGTTACGGGGACAGCTATGGCTACACCTTC. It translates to CASSYGDSYGYTF.